The present TCR beta chain was sequenced within a study of blood T cell repertoires in COVID-19. Across the study: Acute and convalescent COVID-19 specimens originated in the United States, Italy and Spain. From T cells, B-cell-depleted T cells, or PBMCs came the material, which was cDNA or gDNA.

The length of the CDR3 is 12 residues. Germline CDR1 WSHSY, CDR2 SAAADI. The V end lost 10 bases, the J end lost 1 base, and 8 bases lay between the germline ends. As handled by the study authors: Using reference gene primer amplification, nucleated cell counts were estimated. Produced via immunoSEQ multiplex PCR; TCRdb's table is partial and in-frame only. For V, J and clone size, that table is used; D and trimming come from the DNA. This table has hundreds of thousands of clones, 75% to 90% appearing once. The chain links TRBV10-2 to TRBJ2-1; D is ambiguous. The sequence was obtained from a woman younger than 45 who had recovered from COVID-19. What was sequenced was peripheral blood. In nucleotides, the CDR3 is TGCGCCACAGAATGGTCCTACAATGAGCAGTTCTTC. Translating gives CATEWSYNEQFF.